Below are 3 T cell receptor beta chains sequenced from a single sample in a study of shared clonotypes between healthy human individuals. Clones were read by immunoSEQ multiplex PCR, and TCRdb kept only the in-frame ones, dropping some. The data show millions of clones, with more than 90% seen just once and 0.13% to 0.15% held by the top ten. The sample was naive CD4+ T cells sorted from blood. Sample subset: CD45RA+ positively selected. Every receptor here comes from a man aged 18 to 30 in good health.

This clone was counted between two and nine times. Other nucleotide sequences in the sample specify the same CDR3. This chain uses TRBV5-1 with TRBJ1-3; D unresolved. Germline assignment: CDR1 SGHRS and CDR2 YFSETQ. V was shortened by 0 bases and J by 1 base, with 5 bases between the two germline ends. The CDR3 contains 14 residues. The CDR3, as DNA: TGCGCCAGCAGCTTGGTCGGGTCTGGAAACACCATATATTTT. Translating it yields CASSLVGSGNTIYF.

The count of this clone is one. The J gene is TRBJ2-1, the V gene TRBV5-4; 9 bases agree with TRBD2. The CDR3 is 16 amino acids. Losses at the gene ends were 0 bases for V and 6 bases for J; bases not matched to a gene: 7. Germline V CDR1 and CDR2: SGHNT, YYREEE (reference sequence). CDR3 loop: CASSLATTSGFNEQFF. In DNA, the CDR3 is TGTGCCAGCAGCTTGGCGACGACTAGCGGTTTCAATGAGCAGTTCTTC.

The chain joins TRBV18 to TRBJ2-1, with D possibly TRBD1 on 6 matching bases. Looked up from germline, CDR1 is KGHSH and CDR2 is LQKENI. The germline V and J ends were trimmed by 3 bases and 7 bases, with 10 bases remaining between them. This CDR3 contains 13 residues. CDR3 nucleotide sequence: TGTGCCAGCTCACCGATTCAGGGGAATGAGCAGTTCTTC. Translating gives CASSPIQGNEQFF.